This T cell receptor beta chain derives from a study of blood T cell repertoires in COVID-19 (dated by TCRdb to the early 2020s). General notes on the study: Samples covering the acute and convalescent phases of COVID-19 were provided by collaborators in the United States, Italy and Spain. The sample metadata nearly always contained a de-identified subject ID, COVID-19 status, age in years and sex. Samples were obtained from the ongoing ImmuneRACE study (first 160 participants) and from 1,254 subjects provided by 6 global collaborators. The prospective study material was composed of cDNA or gDNA derived from T cells, B-cell-depleted T cells, or PBMCs. The repertoires were released in a freely available public database intended as a resource for research on the immune response to SARS-CoV-2. Where available, HLA class I and class II types were obtained from metadata supplied by the sample provider rather than from assay-based typing. Subjects who had been exposed to COVID-19, were actively infected with it, or had recovered from it provided the deeply sampled blood TCRbeta repertoires that made up the dataset.

TCRbeta CDR3 regions were amplified from genomic DNA by means of the immunoSEQ Assay, a bias-controlled multiplex PCR. As for how the authors treated the data: The number of nucleated cells in each sample was estimated from the amplification of reference gene primers within the assay. To quantify the absolute abundance of each unique TCRbeta CDR3 rearrangement, sequence reads were collapsed and filtered. For each sample, productive Simpson clonality was calculated as the square root of Simpson's diversity index over productive rearrangements. Sourced from immuneACCESS, this table was stored by TCRdb with only in-frame sequences that have V and J called. A share of the clones is absent; for the studies checked, an unresolved V gene accounts for under half, and the remainder has no known explanation. The V and J calls and clone size were taken over from that table, and D and trimming were inferred from the DNA. This sample gives hundreds of thousands of clones in total; roughly 80% of them show up just once. Nearly 9% of the sample rests with the top ten.

Worth noting for this clone: Which antigen it targets is not known. Per-base quality was not reported, and no clone a single base away is much larger than it.

There are 13 amino acids in the CDR3, from cysteine to phenylalanine inclusive. Only the CDR3 region is kept as DNA, spanning 39 bases read in frame from base 1. The germline V gene gives CDR1 as KGHDR and CDR2 as SFDVKD. V is pruned by 3 bases and J by 5 bases, leaving 1 base of the junction without a gene match. Each collaborating institution followed its own protocols to collect whole blood in K2EDTA tubes. For TCRbeta analysis, collaborator samples were shipped as frozen whole blood, as isolated PBMCs, or as DNA extracted from either sample type. Results the study describes overall, beyond this receptor: Clinical and demographic metadata were provided uncurated, with the amount varying by source and participant.

Recombination joined TRBV24-1 with TRBJ2-3; 7 junctional bases match TRBD2. This receptor was identified in a man older than 75 with acute or convalescent COVID-19. Sequences were obtained from peripheral blood. The bases are TGTGCCACCAGTGATGGGGGGGAAGATACGCAGTATTTT. This yields the protein CATSDGGEDTQYF.